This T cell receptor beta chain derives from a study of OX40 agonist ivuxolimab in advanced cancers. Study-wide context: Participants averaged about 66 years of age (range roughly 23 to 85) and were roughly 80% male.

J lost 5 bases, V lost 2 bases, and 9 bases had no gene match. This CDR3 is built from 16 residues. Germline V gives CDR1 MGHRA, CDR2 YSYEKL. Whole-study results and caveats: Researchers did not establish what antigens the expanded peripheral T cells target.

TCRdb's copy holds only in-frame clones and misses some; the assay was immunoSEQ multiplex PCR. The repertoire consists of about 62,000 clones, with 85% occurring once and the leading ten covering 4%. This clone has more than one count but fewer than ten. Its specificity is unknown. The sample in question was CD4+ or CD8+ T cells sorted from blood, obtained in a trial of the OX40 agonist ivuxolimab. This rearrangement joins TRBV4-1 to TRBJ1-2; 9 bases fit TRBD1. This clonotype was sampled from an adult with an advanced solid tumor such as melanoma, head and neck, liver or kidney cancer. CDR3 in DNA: TGCGCCAGCAGCCAAAGACAGGGGGGGAGCTGGTATGGCTACACCTTC. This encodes CASSQRQGGSWYGYTF.